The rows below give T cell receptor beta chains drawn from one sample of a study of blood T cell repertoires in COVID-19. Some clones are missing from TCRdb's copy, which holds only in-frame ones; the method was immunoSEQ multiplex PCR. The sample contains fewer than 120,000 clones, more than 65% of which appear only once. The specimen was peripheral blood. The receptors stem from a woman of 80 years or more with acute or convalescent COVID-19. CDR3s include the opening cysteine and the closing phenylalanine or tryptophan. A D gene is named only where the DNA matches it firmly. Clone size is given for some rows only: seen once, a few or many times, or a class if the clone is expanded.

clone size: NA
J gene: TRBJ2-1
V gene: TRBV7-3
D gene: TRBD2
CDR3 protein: CASSFSGGAGEQFF
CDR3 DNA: TGTGCCAGCAGCTTTAGCGGGGGGGCCGGAGAGCAGTTCTTC

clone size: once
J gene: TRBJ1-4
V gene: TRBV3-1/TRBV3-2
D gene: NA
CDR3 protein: CASSQGEKKLFF
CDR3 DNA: TGTGCCAGCAGCCAAGGGGAGAAAAAACTGTTTTTT

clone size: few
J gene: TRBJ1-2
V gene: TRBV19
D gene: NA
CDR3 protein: CASTPRGGMDYGYTF
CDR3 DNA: TGTGCCAGTACCCCCCGCGGGGGGATGGACTATGGCTACACCTTC

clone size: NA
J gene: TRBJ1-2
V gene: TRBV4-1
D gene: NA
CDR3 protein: CASSQAGHSNYGYTF
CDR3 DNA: TGCGCCAGCAGCCAAGCGGGACACAGTAACTATGGCTACACCTTC

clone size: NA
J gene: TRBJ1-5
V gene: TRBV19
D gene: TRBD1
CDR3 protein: CASRPTGGNQPQHF
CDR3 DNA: TGTGCCAGTAGACCGACAGGGGGCAATCAGCCCCAGCATTTT

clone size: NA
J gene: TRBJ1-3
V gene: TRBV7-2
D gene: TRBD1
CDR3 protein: CASSTRQGSGNTIYF
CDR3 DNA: TGTGCCAGCAGCACCCGACAGGGCTCAGGAAACACCATATATTTT

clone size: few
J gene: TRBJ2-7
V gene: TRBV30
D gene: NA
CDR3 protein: CAWSADTYEQYF
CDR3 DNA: TGTGCCTGGAGTGCCGACACTTACGAGCAGTACTTC

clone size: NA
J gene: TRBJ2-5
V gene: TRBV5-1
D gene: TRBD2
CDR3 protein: CASRGGTSGHQETQYF
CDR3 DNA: TGCGCCAGCAGGGGAGGGACTAGCGGACACCAAGAGACCCAGTACTTC

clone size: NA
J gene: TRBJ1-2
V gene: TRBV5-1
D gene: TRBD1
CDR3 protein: CASSLLGTGDGYTF
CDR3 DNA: TGCGCCAGCAGCTTACTTGGGACAGGGGATGGCTACACCTTC

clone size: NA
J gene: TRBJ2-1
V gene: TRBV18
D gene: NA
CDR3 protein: CASSLYSGLYNEQFF
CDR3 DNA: TGTGCCAGCTCACTATACAGTGGCCTTTACAATGAGCAGTTCTTC

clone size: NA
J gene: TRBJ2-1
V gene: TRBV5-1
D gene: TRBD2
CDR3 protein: CASSLGPGLASDEQFF
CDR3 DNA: TGCGCCAGCAGCTTGGGGCCGGGACTAGCATCTGATGAGCAGTTCTTC

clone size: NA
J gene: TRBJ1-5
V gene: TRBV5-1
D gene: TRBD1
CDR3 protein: CASSDGTGGQPQHF
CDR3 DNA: TGCGCCAGCAGCGATGGGACAGGGGGGCAGCCCCAGCATTTT

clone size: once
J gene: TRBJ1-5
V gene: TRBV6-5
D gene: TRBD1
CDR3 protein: CASTLTGYGQPQHF
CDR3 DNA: TGTGCCAGCACTCTGACAGGGTACGGTCAGCCCCAGCATTTT

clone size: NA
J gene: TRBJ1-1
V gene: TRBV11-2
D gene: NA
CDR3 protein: CASSKNRGSNTEAFF
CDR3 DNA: TGTGCCAGCAGCAAAAACCGCGGGAGTAACACTGAAGCTTTCTTT

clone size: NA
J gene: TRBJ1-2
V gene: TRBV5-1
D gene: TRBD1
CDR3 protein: CASRLGTVDGYTF
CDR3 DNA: TGCGCCAGCAGACTAGGGACAGTTGATGGCTACACCTTC

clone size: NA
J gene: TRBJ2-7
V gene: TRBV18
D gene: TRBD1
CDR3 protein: CASSPGQGTIYEQYF
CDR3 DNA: TGTGCCAGCTCACCCGGACAGGGTACTATCTACGAGCAGTACTTC

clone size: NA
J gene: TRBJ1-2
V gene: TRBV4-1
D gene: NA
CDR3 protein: CASSQAWRQDMYGYTF
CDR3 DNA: TGCGCCAGCAGCCAAGCATGGAGACAGGATATGTATGGCTACACCTTC

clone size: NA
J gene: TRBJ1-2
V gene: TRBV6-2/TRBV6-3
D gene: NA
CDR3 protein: CASSYYEYGYTF
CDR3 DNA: TGTGCCAGCAGTTACTACGAGTATGGCTACACCTTC

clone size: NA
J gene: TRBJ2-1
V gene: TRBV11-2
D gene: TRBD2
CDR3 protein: CASSLEGLAGSGFF
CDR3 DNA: TGTGCCAGCAGCTTAGAGGGGCTAGCGGGCTCGGGGTTCTTC

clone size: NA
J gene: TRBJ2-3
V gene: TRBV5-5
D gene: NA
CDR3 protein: CASSRQGTDTQYF
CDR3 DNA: TGTGCCAGCAGCCGACAGGGCACAGATACGCAGTATTTT

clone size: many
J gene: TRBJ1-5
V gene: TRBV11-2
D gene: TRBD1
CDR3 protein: CASSNTGTGVQPQHF
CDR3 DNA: TGTGCCAGCAGCAACACCGGGACAGGGGTCCAGCCCCAGCATTTT

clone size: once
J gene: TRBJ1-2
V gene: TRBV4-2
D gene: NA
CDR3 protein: CASSQVSRGGGYTF
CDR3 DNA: TGTGCCAGCAGCCAAGTGTCGCGGGGGGGTGGCTACACCTTC

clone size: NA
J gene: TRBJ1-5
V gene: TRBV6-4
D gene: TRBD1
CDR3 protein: CASTQGWTGWPQHF
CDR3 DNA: TGTGCCAGCACCCAGGGGTGGACAGGTTGGCCCCAGCATTTT

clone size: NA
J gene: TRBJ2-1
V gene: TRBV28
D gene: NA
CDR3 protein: CASSQGTFNNEQFF
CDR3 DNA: TGTGCCAGCAGTCAAGGGACATTTAACAATGAGCAGTTCTTC

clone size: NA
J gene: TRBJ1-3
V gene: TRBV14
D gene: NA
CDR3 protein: CASSQSETRIYF
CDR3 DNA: TGTGCCAGCAGCCAATCTGAGACCAGGATATATTTT

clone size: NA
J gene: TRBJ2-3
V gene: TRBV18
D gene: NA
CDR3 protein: CASSPLEATTDTQYF
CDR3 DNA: TGTGCCAGCTCCCCCCTTGAGGCGACCACAGATACGCAGTATTTT

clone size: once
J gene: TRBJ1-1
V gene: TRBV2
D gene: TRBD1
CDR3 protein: CAGGQGWYTEAFF
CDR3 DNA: TGTGCCGGCGGACAGGGATGGTACACTGAAGCTTTCTTT

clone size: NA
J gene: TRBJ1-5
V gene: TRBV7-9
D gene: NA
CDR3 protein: CASSLDEGDQPQHF
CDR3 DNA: TGTGCCAGCAGCTTAGACGAGGGTGATCAGCCCCAGCATTTT

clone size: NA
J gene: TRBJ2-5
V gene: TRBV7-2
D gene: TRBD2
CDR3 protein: CASSSRLAGGPQYF
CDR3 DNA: TGTGCCAGCAGCTCGAGACTAGCGGGGGGGCCTCAGTACTTC

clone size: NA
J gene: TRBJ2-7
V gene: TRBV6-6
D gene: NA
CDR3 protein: CASSRNSGSDSYEQYF
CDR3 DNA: TGTGCCAGCAGTCGAAATAGCGGATCCGATTCCTACGAGCAGTACTTC

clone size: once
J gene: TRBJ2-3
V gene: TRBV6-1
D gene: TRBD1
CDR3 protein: CASSETGQRYF
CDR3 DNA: TGTGCCAGCAGTGAAACGGGACAGAGATATTTT

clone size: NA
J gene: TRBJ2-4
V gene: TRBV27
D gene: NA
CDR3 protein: CASSLSWEEGAKNIQYF
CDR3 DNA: TGTGCCAGCAGTTTATCGTGGGAAGAGGGAGCCAAAAACATTCAGTACTTC

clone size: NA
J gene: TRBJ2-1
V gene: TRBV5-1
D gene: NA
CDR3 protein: CASSLEDPQVNEQFF
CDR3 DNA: TGCGCCAGCAGCTTGGAGGATCCACAGGTCAATGAGCAGTTCTTC

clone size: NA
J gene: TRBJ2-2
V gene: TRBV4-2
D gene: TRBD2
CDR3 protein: CASSLYTTSGGNTGELFF
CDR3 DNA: TGTGCCAGCAGCCTCTATACTACTAGCGGGGGTAACACCGGGGAGCTGTTTTTT

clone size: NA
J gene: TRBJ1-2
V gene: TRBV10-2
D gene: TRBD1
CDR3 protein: CASSVAGGYGYTF
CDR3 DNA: TGCGCCAGCAGTGTGGCAGGGGGCTATGGCTACACCTTC

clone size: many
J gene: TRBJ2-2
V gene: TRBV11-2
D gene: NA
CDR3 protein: CASSLMTGNTGELFF
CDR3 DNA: TGTGCCAGCAGCTTGATGACAGGGAACACCGGGGAGCTGTTTTTT

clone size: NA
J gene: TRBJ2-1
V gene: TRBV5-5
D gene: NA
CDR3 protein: CASSLGGRSYNEQFF
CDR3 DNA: TGTGCCAGCAGCTTGGGGGGGCGCTCCTACAATGAGCAGTTCTTC

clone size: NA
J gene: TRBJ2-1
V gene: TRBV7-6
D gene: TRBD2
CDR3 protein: CASSLGRLAGGNEQFF
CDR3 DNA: TGTGCCAGCAGCTTAGGGAGACTAGCGGGGGGGAATGAGCAGTTCTTC

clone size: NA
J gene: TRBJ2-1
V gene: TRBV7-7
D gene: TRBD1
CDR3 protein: CASSPPGQGAPDEQFF
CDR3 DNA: TGTGCTAGCAGCCCCCCCGGACAGGGGGCGCCGGATGAGCAGTTCTTC

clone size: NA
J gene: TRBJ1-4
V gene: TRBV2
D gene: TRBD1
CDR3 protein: CASGRQGARNEKLFF
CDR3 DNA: TGTGCCAGCGGACGACAGGGGGCGCGGAATGAAAAACTGTTTTTT

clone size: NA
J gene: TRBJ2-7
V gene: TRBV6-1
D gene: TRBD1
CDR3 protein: CASSQRQGSYEQYF
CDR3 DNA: TGTGCCAGCAGTCAACGACAGGGCTCCTACGAGCAGTACTTC

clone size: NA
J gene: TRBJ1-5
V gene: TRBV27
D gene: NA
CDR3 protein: CASSSNRLQPQHF
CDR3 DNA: TGTGCCAGCAGTTCCAACAGATTGCAGCCCCAGCATTTT

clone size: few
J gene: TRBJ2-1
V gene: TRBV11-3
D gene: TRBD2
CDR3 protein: CASSLISGGSNEQFF
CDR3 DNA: TGTGCCAGCAGCTTGATTAGCGGGGGCAGCAATGAGCAGTTCTTC

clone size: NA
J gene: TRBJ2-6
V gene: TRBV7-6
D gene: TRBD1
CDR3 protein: CASSQTGAFGANVLTF
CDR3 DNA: TGTGCCAGCAGCCAGACAGGGGCCTTTGGGGCCAACGTCCTGACTTTC

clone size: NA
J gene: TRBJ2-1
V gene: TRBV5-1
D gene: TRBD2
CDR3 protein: CASSTLAGGPNEQFF
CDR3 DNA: TGCGCCAGCAGCACCCTAGCGGGGGGGCCGAATGAGCAGTTCTTC

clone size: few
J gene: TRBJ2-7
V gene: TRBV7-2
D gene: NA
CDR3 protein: CASSLDGSSRSYEQYF
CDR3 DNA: TGTGCCAGCAGCTTAGATGGGAGTTCCAGGTCCTACGAGCAGTACTTC

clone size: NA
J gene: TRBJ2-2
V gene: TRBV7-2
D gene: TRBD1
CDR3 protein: CASSPGQGRESGSGELFF
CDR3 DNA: TGTGCCAGCAGCCCTGGACAGGGTCGGGAATCCGGGTCCGGGGAGCTGTTTTTT

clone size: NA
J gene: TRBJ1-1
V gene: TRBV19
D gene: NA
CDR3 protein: CAIPTGPATEAFF
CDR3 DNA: TGTGCCATTCCGACAGGACCCGCCACTGAAGCTTTCTTT

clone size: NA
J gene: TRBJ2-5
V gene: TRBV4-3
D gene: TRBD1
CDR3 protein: CASSQGPGQMPQETQYF
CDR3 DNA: TGCGCCAGCAGCCAGGGACCGGGACAGATGCCCCAAGAGACCCAGTACTTC

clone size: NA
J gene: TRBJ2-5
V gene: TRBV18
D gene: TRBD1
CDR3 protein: CASSPTGTVKETQYF
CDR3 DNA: TGTGCCAGCTCACCCACAGGGACAGTGAAAGAGACCCAGTACTTC

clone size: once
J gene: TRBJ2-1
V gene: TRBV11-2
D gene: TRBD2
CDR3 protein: CASSLGPGGGNEQFF
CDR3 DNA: TGTGCCAGCAGCTTAGGACCGGGAGGAGGCAATGAGCAGTTCTTC

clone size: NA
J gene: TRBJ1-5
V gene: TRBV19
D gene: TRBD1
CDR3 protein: CASTQGARDQPQHF
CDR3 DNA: TGTGCCAGTACCCAGGGGGCGCGAGATCAGCCCCAGCATTTT

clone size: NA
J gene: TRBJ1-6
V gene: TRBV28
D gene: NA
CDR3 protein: CASSLNRAPLHF
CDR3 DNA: TGTGCCAGCAGTTTAAACAGGGCACCCCTCCACTTT

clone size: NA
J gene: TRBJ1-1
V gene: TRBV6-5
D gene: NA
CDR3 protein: CASTWGIYTEAFF
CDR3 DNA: TGTGCCAGCACCTGGGGCATTTACACTGAAGCTTTCTTT